This T cell receptor (beta chain) was observed in a study of cytomegalovirus exposure and HLA in healthy donors. The V gene lost 4 bases and the J gene lost 0 bases, with 8 bases spanning the gap. Germline CDR1 is SGHRS and CDR2 is YFSETQ. This CDR3 is built from 14 residues. Despite likely unrecorded immune exposures, the donors were nominally healthy at the time of sampling. With 60 Vbeta and 13 Jbeta primers, the PCR was carried out. This table comes from immunoSEQ multiplex PCR, and its TCRdb copy is limited to in-frame clones, with some not included. The sample lists about 120,000 clones; approximately 81% were seen once.

What was sequenced was PBMCs. The V and J genes are TRBV5-1 and TRBJ1-5; no firm D call. The origin of this receptor is a man aged 25-45 years in good health and CMV-seropositive. Here the CDR3 DNA reads TGCGCCAGCAGCGCGGGGTATAGCAATCAGCCCCAGCATTTT. Translation gives CASSAGYSNQPQHF. Full variable domain (missing parts from reference TRBV5-1 and TRBJ1-5): KAGVTQTPRYLIKTRGQQVTLSCSPISGHRSVSWYQQTPGQGLQFLFEYFSETQRNKGNFPGRFSGRQFSNSRSEMNVSTLELGDSALYLCASSAGYSNQPQHFGDGTRLSIL.